The sequence of this T cell receptor (beta chain) was determined in a study of T cells after yellow fever vaccination. This CDR3 comprises 16 residues. Germline CDR1 is SGHNT and CDR2 is YYREEE (reference sequence). V was pared by 10 bases and J by 3 bases, with 12 bases of the junction left unmatched. Production of TCR cDNA was by 5'RACE template switching, which also added a universal primer site and UMIs. From the 5' RACE reads, TCRdb called clonotypes with MiXCR, one entry per CDR3 protein. The data contain around 310,000 distinct CDR3 sequences, 8.5% to 9% of them singletons. This clonotype was detected a few times.

The sample was PBMCs, taken on the day of the first yellow fever vaccination. This chain links TRBV5-4 with TRBJ2-5; TRBD2 agrees at 13 bases. The TCR comes from a young man who received the YFV17D yellow fever vaccine. This CDR3 reads CASVEGGTSGKETQYF. CDR3 coding DNA: TGTGCCTCCGTAGAAGGCGGGACTAGCGGGAAAGAGACCCAGTACTTC.